Each of the 32 T cell receptor beta chains below was sequenced from the same sample in a study of breast tumors, draining lymph nodes, adjacent tissues. Samples came from axillary lymph nodes draining the breast cancer. Each CDR3 protein gets one entry after TCRdb re-called the multiplex PCR reads with MiXCR. The sample holds about 130,000 distinct CDR3 sequences; approximately 20% are singletons and the top ten take roughly 2.8%. Sample: axillary lymph node tissue. Source of these receptors: a female donor with breast cancer. Some clones in this sample may be carry-over from other donors' samples.

Many counts were recorded for this clonotype. The rearrangement uses TRBV10-3 and TRBJ2-3, with TRBD1 identical over 9 bases. CDR1 is ENHRY and CDR2 is SYGVKD in the germline V gene. The CDR3 contains 14 residues. V dropped 11 bases and J dropped 9; count of bases not matched to a gene: 15. In nucleotides, the CDR3 is TGTGCCTCCATGGGGGGACAGGGCTTGAGCACGCAGTATTTT. It encodes CASMGGQGLSTQYF.

In this sample, this clonotype turned up many times. The genes are TRBV30 and TRBJ2-7, with D perhaps matching TRBD2 (6 bases). The CDR3 has 15 residues. V lost 1 base and J 3 bases, leaving 16 bases between the germline ends. Germline lookup yields CDR1 GTSNPN and CDR2 SVGIG (reference sequence). For the CDR3, the DNA is TGTGCCTGGAGTGGAGGTCACACGGGGGACTACGAGCAGTACTTC. Its protein product is CAWSGGHTGDYEQYF.

This clonotype occurred a few times. The V gene is TRBV18, the J gene TRBJ2-1, with 9 bases matching TRBD2. The CDR3 is made up of 15 amino acids. CDR1 KGHSH and CDR2 LQKENI come from the germline V gene. V was pared by 5 bases and J by 4 bases, with 6 bases of the junction left unmatched. The CDR3 DNA reads as TGTGCCAGCTCATCGACTAGCGGAGCTTACAATGAGCAGTTCTTC. Encoded protein: CASSSTSGAYNEQFF.

The J gene is TRBJ1-1, the V gene TRBV7-9; TRBD1 matches at 9 bases. CDR1 is SEHNR and CDR2 is FQNEAQ in the germline V gene (reference sequence). V lost 5 bases, J lost 1 base, and 11 bases stayed unmatched. This CDR3 has 17 amino acids. This chain's CDR3 is CASSLRQGGGSNTEAFF. The CDR3 DNA reads as TGTGCCAGCAGCCTACGACAGGGGGGAGGATCGAACACTGAAGCTTTCTTT.

Note on this clonotype: A much larger clone lies one base from this, so it may be a read error. The gene calls are TRBV4-1 and TRBJ2-2, with D perhaps being TRBD1 or TRBD2 (5 bases each). V was clipped by 2 bases and J by 2 bases, with 12 bases between them. The CDR3 has 16 residues. CDR1 is MGHRA and CDR2 is YSYEKL in the germline V gene. The chain's CDR3 is CASSQPGRTNTGELFF. CDR3 DNA sequence: TGCGCCAGCAGCCAACCGGGACGGACAAACACCGGGGAGCTGTTTTTT.

Worth noting for this clonotype: This may come from a read error, since a much larger clone is one base off. The V call is TRBV5-1, the J call TRBJ1-6, with a possible D match to TRBD1 (6 bases). Germline loops: CDR1 SGHRS, CDR2 YFSETQ. The CDR3 is 14 amino acids. CDR3: CASSPGEGRSPLRF. DNA for the CDR3: TGCGCCAGCAGCCCAGGGGAGGGGCGTTCACCCCTCCGCTTT.

A word on this clonotype: Germline is not matched at one junction end, which may reflect a read error. The rearrangement joins TRBV3-1 to TRBJ2-5; no clear D. Per germline, CDR1 LGHDT and CDR2 YNNKEL (reference sequence). This CDR3 comprises 14 residues. The CDR3: CSSSQNTFQETQYF. The CDR3 DNA is TGTTCCAGCAGCCAAAACACCTTCCAAGAGACCCAGTACTTC.

Ten or more counts support this clonotype. The CDR3 nucleotides read TGCAGTGCTAGAGCGACACTGGACAGCAATTCACCCCTCCACTTT. It encodes CSARATLDSNSPLHF. V usage is TRBV20-1 and J usage is TRBJ1-6; D might be TRBD1 (6 bases). Per the germline V gene, CDR1 is DFQATT and CDR2 is SNEGSKA (reference sequence). The CDR3 sequence is 15 residues long. Trimming cost V 1 base and J 7 bases, with 14 bases left between them.

This clonotype was counted a single time. A clone one base away is much larger, so this may be a read error. The V call is TRBV7-8, the J call TRBJ1-3, with D unclear. The CDR3 extends over 16 amino acids. The V gene's germline CDR1 is SGHVS and CDR2 FQNEAQ. In DNA form, the CDR3 reads TGTGCCAGCAGCTTAGCCCCGGGATTCTCTGGAAACACCATATGTTTT. It translates to CASSLAPGFSGNTICF. Full variable domain (rest looked up from reference TRBV7-8 and TRBJ1-3): GAGVSQSPRYKVAKRGQDVALRCDPISGHVSLFWYQQALGQGPEFLTYFQNEAQLDKSGLPSDRFFAERPEGSVSTLKIQRTQQEDSAVYLCASSLAPGFSGNTICFGEGSWLTVV.

Worth noting for this clonotype: One end of the junction fails to match germline, which may point to a read error. The chain has TRBV20-1 and TRBJ1-2, with 8 nucleotides matching TRBD1. The germline V gene encodes CDR1 DFQATT and CDR2 SNEGSKA (reference sequence). This CDR3 comprises 15 residues. The CDR3 DNA reads TGCAGTGCGAAAGGCAGGGGGCGCGGGGTTTATGGCTACACTTTC. As protein: CSAKGRGRGVYGYTF.

The chain carries TRBV30 and TRBJ2-6; possible D gene TRBD1, 5 bases. This CDR3 spans 14 amino acids. The V and J ends lost 2 bases and 4 bases respectively, with 9 bases between them. Germline CDR1 is GTSNPN and CDR2 is SVGIG (reference sequence). The CDR3 spells CAWSKGSGANVLTF. CDR3 coding DNA: TGTGCCTGGAGTAAGGGGTCCGGGGCCAACGTCCTGACTTTC.

This clonotype was found many times. The rearrangement joins TRBV27 to TRBJ2-3; D remains unclear. The CDR3 sequence is 16 residues long. With 8 bases removed from V and 6 bases from J, the gap between germline ends came to 24 bases. Germline-derived CDR1 and CDR2 are MNHEY and SMNVEV (reference sequence). The DNA for the CDR3 is TGTGCCAGCGCCCTCGGACGGCAGTTTATGCGGGATACGCAGTATTTT. The encoded protein is CASALGRQFMRDTQYF.

The chain couples TRBV12-2 to TRBJ2-5; TRBD2, the D gene given by the table, was not confirmed from the DNA. TRBV12-2 is deemed a pseudogene. The CDR3 totals 16 residues. For the CDR3, the DNA is TGTGCAAGTCGCTGGGAAGCGGGACCTAACCAAGAGACCCAGTACTTC. Its translation is CASRWEAGPNQETQYF.

About this clonotype itself: This may be a read error: a much more frequent sequence differs by one nucleotide. CDR3 coding DNA: TGTGCCAGCGGCCGAGTGGACAGGGTCCTCCAAGAGACCCAGTACTTC. Translated, it gives CASGRVDRVLQETQYF. This chain joins TRBV7-2 and TRBJ2-5; TRBD1 aligns across 8 bases. Losses at the gene ends were 8 bases for V and 1 base for J; bases not matched to a gene: 12. Germline V gene data show CDR1 as SGHTA and CDR2 as FQGNSA. The CDR3 spans 16 residues.

This clonotype has at least ten counts. The V call is TRBV20-1, the J call TRBJ2-5; possibly TRBD2 for D (7 bases). CDR1 is DFQATT, CDR2 SNEGSKA, per germline (reference sequence). The CDR3 is 14 residues long. Trimming removed 6 bases at V and 5 bases at J, with 19 bases between. CDR3 sequence reads: CSAAPQGGMETQYF. CDR3 in DNA: TGCAGTGCAGCACCACAGGGAGGGATGGAGACCCAGTACTTC.

Concerning this clonotype itself: A much larger clone is a single base away; this may be a read error. The rearrangement joins TRBV11-2 to TRBJ2-1, with 7 bases identical to TRBD1. The CDR3 consists of 15 residues. Germline CDR1 reads SGHAT; CDR2 reads FQNNGV. The V and J ends lost 5 bases and 1 base, in that order; junction bases with no gene match: 5. CDR3 protein: CASSPDRASYNEQFF. CDR3 coding DNA: TGTGCCAGCAGCCCTGACAGGGCGTCCTACAATGAGCAGTTCTTC.

This clonotype was seen ten or more times. This chain joins TRBV3-1 and TRBJ2-7; TRBD2 matches 9 bases. The V gene end was trimmed by 3 bases and the J gene end by 2 bases; junction bases not matched to a gene: 5. In germline, CDR1 is LGHDT, CDR2 YNNKEL (reference sequence). CDR3 length: 15 amino acids. For the CDR3, the DNA is TGTGCCAGCAGCCATACCCGACTAGCGGCCTACGAGCAGTACTTC. Translation gives CASSHTRLAAYEQYF.

This rearrangement joins TRBV13 to TRBJ2-3, with D uncertain. The CDR3 covers 16 residues. Germline V gene data show CDR1 as PRHDT and CDR2 as FYEKMQ (reference sequence). V was cut by 9 bases and J by 6 bases, with 25 bases left in between. The CDR3 loop reads CASSPLRPASRDTQYF. CDR3 DNA: TGTGCCAGTAGCCCCCTGAGGCCGGCGAGCAGGGATACGCAGTATTTT.

This clonotype has only a few counts. This may arise from a read error, as a much more abundant clone is one base away. V usage is TRBV7-9 and J usage is TRBJ2-2; possibly TRBD1 for D (6 bases). Germline V gene data show CDR1 as SEHNR and CDR2 as FQNEAQ (reference sequence). This CDR3 spans 15 amino acids. The CDR3 loop is CAGSLGGANTGELFF. CDR3 nucleotides: TGTGCCGGCAGCTTAGGGGGAGCGAACACCGGGGAGCTGTTTTTT. The full variable domain, its missing parts supplied by reference TRBV7-9 and TRBJ2-2, is DTGVSQNPRHKITKRGQNVTFRCDPISEHNRLYWYRQTLGQGPEFLTYFQNEAQLEKSRLLSDRFSAERPKGSFSTLEIQRTEQGDSAMYLCAGSLGGANTGELFFGEGSRLTVL.

The V and J genes are TRBV20-1 and TRBJ1-1, with D unresolved. V lost 0 bases and J lost 4, with 12 bases in between. This CDR3 has 14 residues. CDR1 DFQATT and CDR2 SNEGSKA come from the germline V gene (reference sequence). The DNA of the CDR3 is TGCAGTGCTAGAGATTGGCGGGCAGGCACTGAAGCTTTCTTT. Translated, it gives CSARDWRAGTEAFF.

This clonotype was recorded at least ten times. The genes are TRBV6-6 and TRBJ2-2; 12 bases map to TRBD2. The trim removed 2 bases at V and 2 bases at J, leaving 3 bases unmatched. The germline CDR1 and CDR2 sequences are MNHNY and SVGAGI (reference sequence). CDR3 length: 17 amino acids. The CDR3 region is CASSYPTSGRNTGELFF. CDR3 nucleotides: TGTGCCAGCAGTTACCCGACTAGCGGGAGAAACACCGGGGAGCTGTTTTTT.

This clonotype was detected ten times or more. This chain uses TRBV5-6 with TRBJ2-1, with D possibly matching TRBD2 (5 bases). V lost 1 base to trimming and J lost 4 bases, with 15 bases between them. The CDR3 is made up of 16 amino acids. CDR1 and CDR2 (germline): SGHDT, YYEEEE. The CDR3 sequence is CASSLNAGNQYNEQFF. CDR3 in DNA: TGTGCCAGCAGCTTGAACGCCGGGAATCAATACAATGAGCAGTTCTTC.

Ten or more counts support this clonotype. V gene TRBV7-3 combines with J gene TRBJ2-7; 8 bases are a match to TRBD2. The CDR3 extends over 14 amino acids. The germline V gene encodes CDR1 SGHTA and CDR2 FQGTGA. The V and J ends lost 0 bases and 4 bases, in that order; junction bases with no gene match: 2. The CDR3 loop reads CASSLTGTSYEQYF. Written as DNA, the CDR3 is TGTGCCAGCAGCTTAACCGGGACTAGTTACGAGCAGTACTTC. The full variable domain, with the rest looked up from reference TRBV7-3 and TRBJ2-7, is GAGVSQTPSNKVTEKGKYVELRCDPISGHTALYWYRQSLGQGPEFLIYFQGTGAADDSGLPNDRFFAVRPEGSVSTLKIQRTERGDSAVYLCASSLTGTSYEQYFGPGTRLTVT.

Ten or more counts support this clonotype. V usage is TRBV10-1 and J usage is TRBJ1-4; 9 bases align to TRBD1. Germline CDR1 WNHNN, CDR2 SYGVQD (reference sequence). The V segment lost 2 bases and the J segment 0 bases; nucleotides outside the gene matches: 7. The CDR3 contains 18 residues. The CDR3 region has the DNA TGCGCCAGCAGTGAGCCGGGACAGGGAGACGCAACTAATGAAAAACTGTTTTTT. Amino acids: CASSEPGQGDATNEKLFF.

In its sample, this clonotype was seen many times. This chain connects TRBV7-8 to TRBJ2-1; a weak D match, TRBD2 (6 bases). Trimming shortened V by 6 bases and J by 9 bases, and 15 bases separated the two germline ends. The germline V gene has CDR1 SGHVS and CDR2 FQNEAQ. The length of the CDR3 is 13 residues. The DNA for the CDR3 is TGTGCCAGCAGTTATCTAGCGCATGGTGAGCAGTTCTTC. This sequence encodes CASSYLAHGEQFF.

This clonotype showed up many times. This chain uses TRBV7-8 with TRBJ2-7, with D possibly TRBD1 on 6 matching bases. Trimming removed 5 bases at V and 3 bases at J, with 17 bases between. The CDR3 has 15 residues. Germline CDR1 reads SGHVS; CDR2 reads FQNEAQ. In DNA form, the CDR3 reads TGTGCCAGCAGCCCCATAGTACAGGGAATCTACGAGCAGTACTTC. It codes for CASSPIVQGIYEQYF.

Worth noting for this clonotype: It may be a read error: a sequence one base away is much more abundant. The DNA of the CDR3 is TGTGCCAGCAGTTACTCATTGGGCGGGACCCCACCTTACAATGAGCAGTTCTTC. As protein: CASSYSLGGTPPYNEQFF. This chain links TRBV6-5 with TRBJ2-1; possible D gene TRBD2, 6 bases. V shed 0 bases and J shed 4 bases, with 19 bases lying between them. Per germline, CDR1 MNHEY and CDR2 SVGAGI. The CDR3 consists of 18 residues.

This clonotype was recorded a few times. This sequence joins TRBV3-1 and TRBJ2-1; 8 nucleotides match TRBD2. Germline CDR1 LGHDT, CDR2 YNNKEL (reference sequence). This CDR3 has 16 residues. Unmatched junction bases numbered 6, after V lost 3 bases and J lost 2 bases. In nucleotides, the CDR3 is TGTGCCAGCAGCCAGGGCGGGAGGAGGACCTACAATGAGCAGTTCTTC. Its translation is CASSQGGRRTYNEQFF.

Comments on this clonotype: Its ends do not fully match the called genes, so a read error is possible. CDR3 DNA: TGTGCCAGCAGTACTCGGACAGGGGGAAACGAGCAGTGCTTC. The encoded protein is CASSTRTGGNEQCF. The rearrangement links TRBV28 to TRBJ2-7; 10 bases match TRBD1. CDR1 and CDR2 (germline): MDHEN, SYDVKM. The CDR3 length is 14 residues. The variable domain in full, completed from reference TRBV28 and TRBJ2-7, reads DVKVTQSSRYLVKRTGEKVFLECVQDMDHENMFWYRQDPGLGLRLIYFSYDVKMKEKGDIPEGYSVSREKKERFSLILESASTNQTSMYLCASSTRTGGNEQCFGPGTRLTVT.

The chain combines TRBV5-5 with TRBJ2-7; TRBD1 agrees at 9 bases. Looked up from germline, CDR1 is SGHKS and CDR2 is YYEKEE (reference sequence). The CDR3 contains 15 residues. J was trimmed by 4 bases and V by 1 base; bases with no gene match: 6. The CDR3 DNA follows: TGTGCCAGCAGCTTGAGCGGGACAGGGATATACGAGCAGTACTTC. This translates into CASSLSGTGIYEQYF.

This clonotype appeared many times. The chain uses TRBV18 and TRBJ2-7; no definite D call. V gave up 5 bases and J gave up 0 bases, with 5 bases separating them. The CDR3 has 12 amino acids. Germline V gene data show CDR1 as KGHSH and CDR2 as LQKENI. For the CDR3, the DNA is TGTGCCAGCTCAGCCAGCTCCTACGAGCAGTACTTC. Translation: CASSASSYEQYF.

This chain connects TRBV12-3 or TRBV12-4 to TRBJ2-4; a weak D match, TRBD2 (5 bases). The CDR3 loop spans 14 amino acids. V lost 4 bases and J 6 bases, leaving 13 bases between the germline ends. The CDR3 here is CASSSASQANIQYF. The CDR3, as DNA: TGTGCCAGCAGTTCGGCTAGCCAAGCAAACATTCAGTACTTC.